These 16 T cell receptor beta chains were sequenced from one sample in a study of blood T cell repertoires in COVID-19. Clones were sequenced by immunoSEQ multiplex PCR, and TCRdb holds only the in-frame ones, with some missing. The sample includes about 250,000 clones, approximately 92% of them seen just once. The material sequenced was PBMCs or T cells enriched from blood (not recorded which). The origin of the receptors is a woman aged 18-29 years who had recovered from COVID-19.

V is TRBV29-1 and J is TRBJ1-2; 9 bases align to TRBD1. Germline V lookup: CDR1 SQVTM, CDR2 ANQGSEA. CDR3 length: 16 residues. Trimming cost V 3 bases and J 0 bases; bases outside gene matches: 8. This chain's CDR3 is CSVEGLGTGSNYGYTF. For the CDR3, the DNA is TGCAGCGTTGAGGGTTTGGGGACAGGGTCTAACTATGGCTACACCTTC.

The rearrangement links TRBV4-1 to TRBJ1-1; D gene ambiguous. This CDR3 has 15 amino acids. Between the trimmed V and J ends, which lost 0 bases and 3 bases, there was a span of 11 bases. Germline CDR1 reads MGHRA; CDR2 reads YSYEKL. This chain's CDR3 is CASSQDSYGDTEAFF. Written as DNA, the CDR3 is TGCGCCAGCAGCCAAGACTCGTACGGTGACACTGAAGCTTTCTTT.

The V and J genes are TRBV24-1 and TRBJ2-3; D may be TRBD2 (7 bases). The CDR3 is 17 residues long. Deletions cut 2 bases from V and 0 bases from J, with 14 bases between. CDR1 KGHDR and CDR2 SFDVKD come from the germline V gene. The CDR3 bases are TGTGCCACCAGTGATTCGGGGGGCGACACTAGCACAGATACGCAGTATTTT. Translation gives CATSDSGGDTSTDTQYF.

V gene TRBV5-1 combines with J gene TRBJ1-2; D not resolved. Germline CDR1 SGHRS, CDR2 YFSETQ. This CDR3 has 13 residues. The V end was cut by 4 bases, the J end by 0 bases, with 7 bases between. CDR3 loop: CASSPSPNYGYTF. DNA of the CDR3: TGCGCCAGCAGCCCTTCCCCTAACTATGGCTACACCTTC.

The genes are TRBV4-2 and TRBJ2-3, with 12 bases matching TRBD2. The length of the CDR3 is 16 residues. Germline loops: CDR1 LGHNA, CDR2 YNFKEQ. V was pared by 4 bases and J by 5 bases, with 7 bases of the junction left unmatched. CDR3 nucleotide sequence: TGTGCCAGCAGCCTACCTAGCGGGGGGGCGAAAGATACGCAGTATTTT. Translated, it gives CASSLPSGGAKDTQYF.

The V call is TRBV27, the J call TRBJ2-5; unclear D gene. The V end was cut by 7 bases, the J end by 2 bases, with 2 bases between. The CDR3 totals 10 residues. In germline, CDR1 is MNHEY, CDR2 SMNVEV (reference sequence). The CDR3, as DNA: TGTGCCAGCACTCAAGAGACCCAGTACTTC. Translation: CASTQETQYF.

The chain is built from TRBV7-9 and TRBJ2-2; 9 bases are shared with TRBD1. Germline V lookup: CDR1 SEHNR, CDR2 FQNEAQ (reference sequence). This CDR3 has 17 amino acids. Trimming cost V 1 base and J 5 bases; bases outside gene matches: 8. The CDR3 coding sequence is TGTGCCAGCAGCTTAGACAGGGGGCATACGGATACCGGGGAGCTGTTTTTT. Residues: CASSLDRGHTDTGELFF.

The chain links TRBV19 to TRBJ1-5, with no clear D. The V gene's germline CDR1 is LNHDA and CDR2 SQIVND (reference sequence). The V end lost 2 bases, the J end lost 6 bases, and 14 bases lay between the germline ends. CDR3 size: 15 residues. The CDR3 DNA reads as TGTGCCAGTAGTATAATGTTTGGGGAGGGTCAGCCCCAGCATTTT. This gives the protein CASSIMFGEGQPQHF.

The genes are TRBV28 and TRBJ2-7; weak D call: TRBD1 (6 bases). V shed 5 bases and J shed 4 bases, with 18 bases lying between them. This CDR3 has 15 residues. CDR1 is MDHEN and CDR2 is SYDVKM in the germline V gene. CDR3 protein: CASSLNRQVRYEQYF. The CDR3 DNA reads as TGTGCCAGCAGTCTCAACAGACAGGTTCGATACGAGCAGTACTTC.

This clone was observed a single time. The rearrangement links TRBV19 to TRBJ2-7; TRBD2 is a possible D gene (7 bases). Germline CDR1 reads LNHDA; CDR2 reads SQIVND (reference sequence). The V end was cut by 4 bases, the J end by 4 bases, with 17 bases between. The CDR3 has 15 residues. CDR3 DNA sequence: TGTGCCAGTAGTAGGGGGCCAAGGGAGGGGTACGAGCAGTACTTC. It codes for CASSRGPREGYEQYF.

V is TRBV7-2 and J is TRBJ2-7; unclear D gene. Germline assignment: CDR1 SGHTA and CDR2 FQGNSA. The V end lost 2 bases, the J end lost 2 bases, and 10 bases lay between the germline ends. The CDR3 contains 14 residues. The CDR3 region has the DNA TGTGCCAGCAGCTTATCTAGTGCAACCTACGAGCAGTACTTC. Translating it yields CASSLSSATYEQYF.

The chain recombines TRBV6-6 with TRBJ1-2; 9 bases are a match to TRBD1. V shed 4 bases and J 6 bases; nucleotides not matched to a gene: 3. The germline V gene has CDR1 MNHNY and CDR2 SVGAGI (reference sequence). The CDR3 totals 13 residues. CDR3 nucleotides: TGTGCCAGCAGTTTACGGACAGGGGATGGCTACACCTTC. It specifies CASSLRTGDGYTF.

The DNA of the CDR3 is TGTGCCAGCAGTTCCCTAGACTCGAGTGCTGGCTACACCTTC. Protein product: CASSSLDSSAGYTF. The chain employs TRBV6-6 and TRBJ1-2; D is undetermined. There are 14 residues in the CDR3. V lost 4 bases and J lost 7, with 16 bases in between. The germline gives CDR1 MNHNY, CDR2 SVGAGI (reference sequence).

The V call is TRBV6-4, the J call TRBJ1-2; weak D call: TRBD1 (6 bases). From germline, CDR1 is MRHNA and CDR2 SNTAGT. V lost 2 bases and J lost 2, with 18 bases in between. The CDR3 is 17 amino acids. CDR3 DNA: TGTGCCAGCAGTGACCTTACGGGGGGCAGAGGGAACTATGGCTACACCTTC. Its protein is CASSDLTGGRGNYGYTF.

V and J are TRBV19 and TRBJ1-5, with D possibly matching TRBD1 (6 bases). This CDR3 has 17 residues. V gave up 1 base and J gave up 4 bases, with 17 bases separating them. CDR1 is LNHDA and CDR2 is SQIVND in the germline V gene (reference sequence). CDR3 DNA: TGTGCCAGTAGTATAGCGGACAGATCCCCCCGTAATCAGCCCCAGCATTTT. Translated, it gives CASSIADRSPRNQPQHF.

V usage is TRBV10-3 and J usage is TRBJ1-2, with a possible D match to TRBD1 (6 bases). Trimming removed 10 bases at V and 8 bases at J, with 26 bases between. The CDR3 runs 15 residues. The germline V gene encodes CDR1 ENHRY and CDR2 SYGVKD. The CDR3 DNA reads TGTGCCACCAACCCTGAAGGGGGGGAGGTCGGGGGCTACACCTTC. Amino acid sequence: CATNPEGGEVGGYTF.